These 9 T cell receptor beta chains were sequenced from one sample in a study of blood T cell repertoires in COVID-19. Produced via immunoSEQ multiplex PCR; TCRdb's table is partial and in-frame only. In the table there are about 190,000 clones, around nine tenths of which are singletons. The material sequenced was peripheral blood. The receptor source for this set is a young woman who had recovered from COVID-19.

The rearrangement joins TRBV7-3 to TRBJ2-1, with 12 bases aligning to TRBD2. This CDR3 is 15 amino acids long. J was trimmed by 9 bases and V by 4 bases; bases with no gene match: 7. Germline-derived CDR1 and CDR2 are SGHTA and FQGTGA. The CDR3 reads CASSSRTSGISEQFF. CDR3 in DNA: TGTGCCAGCAGCTCTCGGACTAGCGGGATCAGTGAGCAGTTCTTC.

The chain has TRBV7-2 and TRBJ2-1; TRBD2 aligns across 8 bases. Germline V gene data show CDR1 as SGHTA and CDR2 as FQGNSA. The CDR3 contains 17 residues. The trim removed 2 bases at V and 3 bases at J, leaving 9 bases unmatched. The CDR3 DNA sequence: TGTGCCAGCAGCTTAAAATTCGGCGGGAGGTTCTACAATGAGCAGTTCTTC. It translates to CASSLKFGGRFYNEQFF.

This chain connects TRBV13 to TRBJ2-5; TRBD1 matches 7 bases. This CDR3 has 14 amino acids. Trimming cost V 5 bases and J 4 bases; bases outside gene matches: 7. Germline loops: CDR1 PRHDT, CDR2 FYEKMQ (reference sequence). DNA for the CDR3: TGTGCCAGCAGCACTAGGGACAGTCGAGAGACCCAGTACTTC. Its protein is CASSTRDSRETQYF.

The CDR3 DNA sequence: TGTGCCAGCAGTCGCTCAGGGGCCAATGAAAAACTGTTTTTT. Translation gives CASSRSGANEKLFF. V usage is TRBV7-2 and J usage is TRBJ1-4; possible D gene TRBD1, 6 bases. Germline V gene sequence: CDR1 SGHTA, CDR2 FQGNSA. This CDR3 is 14 amino acids long. V dropped 6 bases and J dropped 5 bases, with 13 bases sitting between them.

Written as DNA, the CDR3 is TGTGCCAGCAGTTACGACTCCTCCTCTGGAAACACCATATATTTT. It codes for CASSYDSSSGNTIYF. The J gene is TRBJ1-3, the V gene TRBV6-5; unclear D gene. Germline loops: CDR1 MNHEY, CDR2 SVGAGI. The CDR3 covers 15 residues. Trimming took off 2 bases at V and 0 bases at J, with 8 bases between the two ends.

This clone was seen just once. V and J are TRBV6-1 and TRBJ1-5, with D unresolved. V was clipped by 11 bases and J by 0 bases, with 8 bases between them. CDR3 length: 12 residues. Per germline, CDR1 MNHNS and CDR2 SASEGT. CDR3 DNA: TGTGCCGTTCGGAGTAGCAATCAGCCCCAGCATTTT. This gives the protein CAVRSSNQPQHF.

This clone was detected only once. V is TRBV29-1 and J is TRBJ2-5; TRBD1 might be the D (5 bases). Looked up from germline, CDR1 is SQVTM and CDR2 is ANQGSEA. V dropped 1 base and J dropped 5 bases, with 14 bases sitting between them. The CDR3 is made up of 14 amino acids. The CDR3 loop is CSVEGAGFTETQYF. The CDR3 region has the DNA TGCAGCGTTGAAGGGGCAGGGTTTACCGAGACCCAGTACTTC.

V gene TRBV7-2 combines with J gene TRBJ2-1; D gene ambiguous. V lost 8 bases to trimming and J lost 10 bases, with 24 bases between them. The CDR3 covers 15 residues. Germline V gene lookup returns CDR1 SGHTA and CDR2 FQGNSA. The chain's CDR3 is CASQIDHTPPREQFF. CDR3 bases: TGTGCCAGCCAAATAGATCATACCCCTCCGAGGGAGCAGTTCTTC.

This chain connects TRBV7-2 to TRBJ2-2; D ambiguous. This CDR3 is 14 amino acids long. CDR1 and CDR2 (germline): SGHTA, FQGNSA. The ends were cut back, 1 base at V and 4 bases at J, with 7 bases in the middle. This CDR3 is CASSLGAVTGELFF. The CDR3 coding sequence is TGTGCCAGCAGCTTAGGCGCGGTCACCGGGGAGCTGTTTTTT.